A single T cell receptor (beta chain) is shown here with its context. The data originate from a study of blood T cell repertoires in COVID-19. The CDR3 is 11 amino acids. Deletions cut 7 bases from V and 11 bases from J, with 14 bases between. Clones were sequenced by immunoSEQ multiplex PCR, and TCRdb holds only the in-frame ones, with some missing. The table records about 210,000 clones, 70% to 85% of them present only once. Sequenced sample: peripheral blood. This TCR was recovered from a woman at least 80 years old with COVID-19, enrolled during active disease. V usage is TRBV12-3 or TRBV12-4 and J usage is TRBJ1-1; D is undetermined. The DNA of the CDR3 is TGTGCCAGCATCTTAGATGTGTCGGCTTTCTTT. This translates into CASILDVSAFF.